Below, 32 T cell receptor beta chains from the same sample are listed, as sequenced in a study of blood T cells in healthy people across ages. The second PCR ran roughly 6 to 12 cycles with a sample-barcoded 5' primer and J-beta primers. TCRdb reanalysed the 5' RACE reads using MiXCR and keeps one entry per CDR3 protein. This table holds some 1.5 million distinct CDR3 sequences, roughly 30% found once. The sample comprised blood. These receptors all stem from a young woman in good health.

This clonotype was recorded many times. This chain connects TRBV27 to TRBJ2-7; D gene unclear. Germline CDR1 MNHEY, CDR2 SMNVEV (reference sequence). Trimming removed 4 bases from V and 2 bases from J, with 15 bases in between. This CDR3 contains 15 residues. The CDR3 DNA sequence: TGTGCCAGCAGTTCCCCGAATGGCAGAACCTACGAGCAGTACTTC. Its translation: CASSSPNGRTYEQYF.

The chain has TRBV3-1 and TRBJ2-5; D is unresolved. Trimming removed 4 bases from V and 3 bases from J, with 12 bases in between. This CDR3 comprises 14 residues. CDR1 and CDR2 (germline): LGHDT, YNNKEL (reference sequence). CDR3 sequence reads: CASSRTEGKETQYF. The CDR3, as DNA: TGTGCCAGCAGCCGGACGGAAGGGAAAGAGACCCAGTACTTC.

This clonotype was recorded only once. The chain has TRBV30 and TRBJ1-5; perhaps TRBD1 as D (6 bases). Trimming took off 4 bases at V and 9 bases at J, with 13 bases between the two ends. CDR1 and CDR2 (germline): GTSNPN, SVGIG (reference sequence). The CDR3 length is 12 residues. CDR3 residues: CAWNPGVGPQHF. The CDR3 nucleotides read TGTGCCTGGAACCCAGGGGTAGGGCCCCAGCATTTT.

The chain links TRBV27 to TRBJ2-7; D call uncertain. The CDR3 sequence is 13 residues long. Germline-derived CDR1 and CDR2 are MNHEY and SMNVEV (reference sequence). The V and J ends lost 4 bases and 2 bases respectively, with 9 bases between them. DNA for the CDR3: TGTGCCAGCAGTTCCAACCCCGCCTACGAGCAGTACTTC. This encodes CASSSNPAYEQYF.

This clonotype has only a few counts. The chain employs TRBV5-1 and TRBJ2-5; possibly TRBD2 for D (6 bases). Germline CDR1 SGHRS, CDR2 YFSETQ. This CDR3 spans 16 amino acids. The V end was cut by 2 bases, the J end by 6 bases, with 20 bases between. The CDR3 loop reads CASSFEPAGNGQTQYF. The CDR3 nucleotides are TGCGCCAGCAGCTTTGAACCGGCGGGGAACGGGCAGACCCAGTACTTC.

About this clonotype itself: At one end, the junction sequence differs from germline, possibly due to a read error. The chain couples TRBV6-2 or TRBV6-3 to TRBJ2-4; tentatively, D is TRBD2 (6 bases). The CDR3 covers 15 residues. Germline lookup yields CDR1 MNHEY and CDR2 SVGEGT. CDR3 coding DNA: TGTGCCAGCAGTTACCTAGCGCTGGCCAAAAGCATTCAGTACTTC. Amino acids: CASSYLALAKSIQYF.

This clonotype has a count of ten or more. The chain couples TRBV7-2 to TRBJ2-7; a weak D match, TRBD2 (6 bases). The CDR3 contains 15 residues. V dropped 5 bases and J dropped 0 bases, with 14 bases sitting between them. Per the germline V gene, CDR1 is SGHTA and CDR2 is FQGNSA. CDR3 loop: CASSGSRGVSYEQYF. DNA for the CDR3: TGTGCCAGCAGCGGAAGTCGCGGGGTCTCCTACGAGCAGTACTTC.

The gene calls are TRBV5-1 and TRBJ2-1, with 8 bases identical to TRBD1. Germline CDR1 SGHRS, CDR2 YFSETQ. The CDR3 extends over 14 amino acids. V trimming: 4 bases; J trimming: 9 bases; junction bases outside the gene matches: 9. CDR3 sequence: CASSPGQVLAEQFF. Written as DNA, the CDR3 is TGCGCCAGCAGCCCGGGACAGGTCCTCGCTGAGCAGTTCTTC.

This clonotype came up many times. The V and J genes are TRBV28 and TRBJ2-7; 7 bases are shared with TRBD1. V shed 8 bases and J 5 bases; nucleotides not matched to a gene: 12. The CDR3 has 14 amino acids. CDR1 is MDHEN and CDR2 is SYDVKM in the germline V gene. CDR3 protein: CASGNRGRTNEQYF. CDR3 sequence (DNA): TGTGCCAGCGGGAACAGGGGTCGGACCAACGAGCAGTACTTC.

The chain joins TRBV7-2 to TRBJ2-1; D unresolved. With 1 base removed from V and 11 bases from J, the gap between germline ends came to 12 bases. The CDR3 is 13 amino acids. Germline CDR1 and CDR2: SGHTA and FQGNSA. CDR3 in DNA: TGTGCCAGCAGCTTAGGGGCGAGGAGTCAGCAGTTCTTC. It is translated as CASSLGARSQQFF.

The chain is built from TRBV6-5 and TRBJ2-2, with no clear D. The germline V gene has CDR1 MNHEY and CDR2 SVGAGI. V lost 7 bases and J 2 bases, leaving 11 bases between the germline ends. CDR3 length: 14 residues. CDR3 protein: CASIGRINTGELFF. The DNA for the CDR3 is TGTGCCAGCATAGGGCGCATTAACACCGGGGAGCTGTTTTTT.

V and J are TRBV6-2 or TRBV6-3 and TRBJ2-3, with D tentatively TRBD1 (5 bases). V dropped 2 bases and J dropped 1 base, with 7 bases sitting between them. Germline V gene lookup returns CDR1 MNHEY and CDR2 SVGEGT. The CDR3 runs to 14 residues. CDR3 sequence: CASSYTRGTDTQYF. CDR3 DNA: TGTGCCAGCAGTTACACCAGGGGCACAGATACGCAGTATTTT.

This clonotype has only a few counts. The DNA for the CDR3 is TGTGCCAGCACCGAAGATGGACAACCACAGGGGCAGTACTTC. It specifies CASTEDGQPQGQYF. The chain joins TRBV6-1 to TRBJ2-7; D possibly corresponds to TRBD1 (6 bases). The V and J ends lost 7 bases and 9 bases respectively, with 22 bases between them. CDR1 and CDR2 (germline): MNHNS, SASEGT. The length of the CDR3 is 14 residues.

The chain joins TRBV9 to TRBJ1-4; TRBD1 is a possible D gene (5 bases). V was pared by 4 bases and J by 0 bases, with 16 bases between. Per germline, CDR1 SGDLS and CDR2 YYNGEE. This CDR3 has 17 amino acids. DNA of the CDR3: TGTGCCAGCAGCCGGGGCAGGTCCTTTGCAACTAATGAAAAACTGTTTTTT. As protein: CASSRGRSFATNEKLFF.

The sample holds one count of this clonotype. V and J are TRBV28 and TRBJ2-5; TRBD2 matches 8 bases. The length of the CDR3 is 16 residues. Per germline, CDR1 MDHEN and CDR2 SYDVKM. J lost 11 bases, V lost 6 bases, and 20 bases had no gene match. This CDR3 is CASSHGGGLFGDEQYF. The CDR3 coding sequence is TGTGCCAGCAGCCACGGGGGGGGCCTCTTTGGGGATGAGCAGTACTTC.

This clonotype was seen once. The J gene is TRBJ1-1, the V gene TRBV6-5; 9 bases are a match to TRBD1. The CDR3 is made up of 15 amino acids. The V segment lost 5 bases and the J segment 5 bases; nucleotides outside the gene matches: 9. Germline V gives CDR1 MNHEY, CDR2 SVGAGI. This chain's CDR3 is CASSRRQGGRTEAFF. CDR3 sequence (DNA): TGTGCCAGCAGTCGTCGACAGGGGGGGAGAACTGAAGCTTTCTTT.

The CDR3 loop reads CASSYSKGTGELFF. The CDR3 bases are TGTGCCAGCAGTTACTCGAAGGGCACCGGGGAGCTGTTTTTT. The chain couples TRBV6-5 to TRBJ2-2; no reliable D call. Germline loops: CDR1 MNHEY, CDR2 SVGAGI. The CDR3 runs to 14 residues. With 0 bases removed from V and 4 bases from J, the gap between germline ends came to 6 bases.

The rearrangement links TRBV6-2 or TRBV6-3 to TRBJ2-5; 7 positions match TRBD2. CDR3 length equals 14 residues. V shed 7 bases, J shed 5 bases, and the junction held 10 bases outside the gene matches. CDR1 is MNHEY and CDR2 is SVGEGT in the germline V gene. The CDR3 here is CASTDGGYGETQYF. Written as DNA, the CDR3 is TGTGCCAGCACCGACGGGGGGTACGGGGAGACCCAGTACTTC.

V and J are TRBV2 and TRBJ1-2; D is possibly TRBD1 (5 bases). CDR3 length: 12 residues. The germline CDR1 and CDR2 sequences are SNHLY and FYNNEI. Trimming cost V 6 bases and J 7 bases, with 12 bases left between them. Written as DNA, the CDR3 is TGTGCCAGCAGGAGGGACGGGGGTGGCTACACCTTC. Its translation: CASRRDGGGYTF.

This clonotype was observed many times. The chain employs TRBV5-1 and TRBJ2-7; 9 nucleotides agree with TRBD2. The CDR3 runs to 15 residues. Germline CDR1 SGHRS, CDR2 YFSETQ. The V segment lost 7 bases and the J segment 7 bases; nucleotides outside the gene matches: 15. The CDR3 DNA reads TGCGCCAGCTTCCTCGGCGCGGGGGGGCGGTCGGAGCAGTACTTC. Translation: CASFLGAGGRSEQYF.

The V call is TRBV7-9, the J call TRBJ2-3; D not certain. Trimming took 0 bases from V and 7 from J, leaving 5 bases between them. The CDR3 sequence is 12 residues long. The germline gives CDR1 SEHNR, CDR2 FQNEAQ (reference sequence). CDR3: CASSLALNTQYF. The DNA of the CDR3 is TGTGCCAGCAGCTTAGCCTTAAATACGCAGTATTTT.

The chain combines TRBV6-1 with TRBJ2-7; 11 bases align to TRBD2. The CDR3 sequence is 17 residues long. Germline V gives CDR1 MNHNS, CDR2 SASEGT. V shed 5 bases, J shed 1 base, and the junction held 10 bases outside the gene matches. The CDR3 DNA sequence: TGTGCCAGCAGTACACTCAGCGGGACTAGCGGATCCTACGAGCAGTACTTC. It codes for CASSTLSGTSGSYEQYF.

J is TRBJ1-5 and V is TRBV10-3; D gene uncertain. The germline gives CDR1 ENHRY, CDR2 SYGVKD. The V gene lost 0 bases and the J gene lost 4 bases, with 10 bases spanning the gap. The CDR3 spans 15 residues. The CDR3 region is CAISESDNQNQPQHF. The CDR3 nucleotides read TGTGCCATCAGTGAGTCCGACAACCAGAATCAGCCCCAGCATTTT.

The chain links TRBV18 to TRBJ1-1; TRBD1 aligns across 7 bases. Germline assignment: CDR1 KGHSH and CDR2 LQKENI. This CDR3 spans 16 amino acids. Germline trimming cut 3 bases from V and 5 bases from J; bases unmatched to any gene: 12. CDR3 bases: TGTGCCAGCTCACCCAGATTACAGGGGCCATCGACTGAAGCTTTCTTT. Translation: CASSPRLQGPSTEAFF.

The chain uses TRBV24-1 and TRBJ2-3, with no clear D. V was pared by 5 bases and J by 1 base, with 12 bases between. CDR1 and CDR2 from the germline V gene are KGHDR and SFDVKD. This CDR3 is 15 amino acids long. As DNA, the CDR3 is TGTGCCACCAGTGGTACTAACCGGCGCACAGATACGCAGTATTTT. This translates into CATSGTNRRTDTQYF.

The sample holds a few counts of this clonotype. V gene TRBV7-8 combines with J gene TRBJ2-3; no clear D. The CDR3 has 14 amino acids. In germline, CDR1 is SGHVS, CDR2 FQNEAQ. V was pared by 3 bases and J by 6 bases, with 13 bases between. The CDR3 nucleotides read TGTGCCAGCAGCTTTTCCCTCACTTCGGATACGCAGTATTTT. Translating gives CASSFSLTSDTQYF. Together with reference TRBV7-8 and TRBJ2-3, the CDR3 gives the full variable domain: GAGVSQSPRYKVAKRGQDVALRCDPISGHVSLFWYQQALGQGPEFLTYFQNEAQLDKSGLPSDRFFAERPEGSVSTLKIQRTQQEDSAVYLCASSFSLTSDTQYFGPGTRLTVL.

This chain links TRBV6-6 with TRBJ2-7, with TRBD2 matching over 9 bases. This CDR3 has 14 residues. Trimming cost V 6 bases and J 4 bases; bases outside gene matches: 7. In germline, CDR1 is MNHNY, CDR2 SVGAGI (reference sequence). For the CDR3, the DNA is TGTGCCAGCAGAAGGACGGCGGGAGGGTACGAGCAGTACTTC. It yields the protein CASRRTAGGYEQYF.

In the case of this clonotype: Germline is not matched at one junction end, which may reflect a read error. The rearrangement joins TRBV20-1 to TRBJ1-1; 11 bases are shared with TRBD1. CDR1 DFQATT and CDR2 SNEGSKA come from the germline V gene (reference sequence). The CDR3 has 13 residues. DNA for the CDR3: TGCAGTTCTAGCCCCGGACAGGGGGCGAATGCTTTCTTT. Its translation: CSSSPGQGANAFF.

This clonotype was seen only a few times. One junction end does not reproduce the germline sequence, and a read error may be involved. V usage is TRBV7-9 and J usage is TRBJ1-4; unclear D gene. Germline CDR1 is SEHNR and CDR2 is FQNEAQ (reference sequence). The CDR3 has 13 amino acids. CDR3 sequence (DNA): TGTGCCGGCAGCAGCGGGCTTAGTGAAAAACTGTTTTTT. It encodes CAGSSGLSEKLFF.

CDR3 residues: CASSLGTGGKTEAFF. Written as DNA, the CDR3 is TGCGCCAGCAGCTTGGGGACAGGGGGCAAGACTGAAGCTTTCTTT. The V and J genes are TRBV5-1 and TRBJ1-1, with 11 positions matching TRBD1. J lost 5 bases, V lost 0 bases, and 3 bases had no gene match. This CDR3 contains 15 residues. The germline gives CDR1 SGHRS, CDR2 YFSETQ.

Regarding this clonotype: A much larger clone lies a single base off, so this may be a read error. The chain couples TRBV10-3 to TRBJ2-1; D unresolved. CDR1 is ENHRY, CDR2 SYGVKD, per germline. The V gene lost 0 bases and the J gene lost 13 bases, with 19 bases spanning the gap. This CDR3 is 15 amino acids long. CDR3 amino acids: CAISESEHTAETQFF. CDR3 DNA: TGTGCCATCAGTGAGTCGGAGCACACCGCAGAGACCCAGTTCTTC.

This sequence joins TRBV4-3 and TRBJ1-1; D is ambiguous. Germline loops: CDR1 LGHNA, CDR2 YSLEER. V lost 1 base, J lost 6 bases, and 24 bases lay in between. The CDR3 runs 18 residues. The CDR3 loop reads CASSQVASGYGDLAEAFF. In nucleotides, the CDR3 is TGCGCCAGCAGCCAAGTCGCTTCGGGGTATGGCGATTTGGCTGAAGCTTTCTTT.